The clone carrying this TCR beta chain came up many times. Antigen specificity is unknown. This record comes from a study of T cell repertoires in cytomegalovirus infection. At the level of the study: In public TCR beta signatures, there were indications of both CMV infection and matching HLA type. Study-wide findings and caveats: Using cumulative public TCR beta family frequency, the authors identified those who carried CMV together with the relevant HLA.

Trimming removed 0 bases from V and 4 bases from J; junction bases left unmatched: 8. Germline V lookup: CDR1 SGHNT, CDR2 YENEEA. The length of the CDR3 is 17 residues. TCRdb called the reads again in MiXCR, with one record for every CDR3 protein. Here the sample spans more than 85,000 distinct CDR3 sequences, about 17% being singletons. This chain connects TRBV11-3 to TRBJ2-1; TRBD2 matches at 8 bases. The sequenced sample consisted of PBMCs. The receptor was derived from a human donor in good health (CMV status not recorded). Some clones in this sample may be carry-over from other donors' samples. CDR3 residues: CASSLDGGGSIYNEQFF. In DNA, the CDR3 is TGTGCCAGCAGCTTAGATGGCGGGGGGTCCATATACAATGAGCAGTTCTTC.